One TCR beta chain is described in this entry. As processed by the authors: Counts of nucleated cells, estimated from reference gene primer amplification, were obtained. The protocol was immunoSEQ multiplex PCR, while the TCRdb copy is restricted to in-frame clones and leaves out a portion. D and trimming come from the DNA, and the V and J calls and clone size come from that table. The sample holds some 56,000 clones, roughly 90% seen once. This entry comes from a study of blood T cell repertoires in COVID-19. The wider study: Material from acute and convalescent COVID-19 was sourced from the United States, Italy and Spain. PBMCs, B-cell-depleted T cells, or T cells provided the cDNA or gDNA that made up the material.

This CDR3 contains 14 residues. Trimming removed 0 bases from V and 7 bases from J; junction bases left unmatched: 5. Per the germline V gene, CDR1 is SGHAT and CDR2 is FQNNGV. Sequenced material: peripheral blood. This TCR was sampled from a human donor in a cohort sampled during active COVID-19. V and J are TRBV11-2 and TRBJ2-5; 7 bases fit TRBD1. The CDR3 bases are TGTGCCAGCAGCTTAGAAGGGGGCGTGGGGACCCAGTACTTC. It translates to CASSLEGGVGTQYF.